This T cell receptor beta chain is from a study of cytomegalovirus exposure and HLA in healthy donors. At the level of the study: Among the roughly 380 donors who were genotyped, 81% fell in the genetic ancestry cluster that is associated with self-reported Caucasian donors.

Of note for this clone: Its antigen remains unidentified.

Amplification used 60 Vbeta primers and 13 Jbeta primers. This table comes from immunoSEQ multiplex PCR, and its TCRdb copy is limited to in-frame clones, with some not included. Here the sample spans about 140,000 clones, 65% to 80% being singletons. Regarding the study as a whole: Productive rates of about 90% or about 30% were seen for most TCR beta V segments in an earlier analysis.

V lost 2 bases, J lost 1 base, and 13 bases lay in between. CDR1 SGHDT and CDR2 YYEEEE come from the germline V gene. The CDR3 has 16 amino acids. The chain joins TRBV5-6 to TRBJ2-4; D gene unclear. The source of this sequence is a male donor in good health and CMV-seronegative. Sequencing used PBMCs. The CDR3 DNA sequence: TGTGCCAGCAGCTTTATGGGCTGTCGGGCCAAAAACATTCAGTACTTC. Translating gives CASSFMGCRAKNIQYF.